This T cell receptor beta chain was profiled in a study of T-cell reconstitution after alpha-beta-depleted transplantation in children. Per germline, CDR1 KGHSH and CDR2 LQKENI. With 0 bases clipped from V and 7 bases from J, the junction kept 5 bases outside the gene matches. The CDR3 runs to 14 residues. The count of this clonotype is one. As it was prepared, the TCRbeta library received unique molecular identifiers. Each CDR3 protein is one row after TCRdb ran MiXCR on the PCR reads. The table records roughly 200,000 distinct CDR3 sequences, 7.5% to 9.5% of them present only once. This sequence originates from a male patient between 2 and 10 years old who had a stem cell transplant for acute myeloid leukemia, so the T cells may come from the graft donor. This chain joins TRBV18 and TRBJ1-1; 7 nucleotides line up with TRBD1. Source: PBMCs, mostly from graft donor cells, taken 360 days after TCRalphabeta/CD19-depleted stem cell transplant. The CDR3 protein is CASSPPGYRGEAFF. Here the CDR3 DNA reads TGTGCCAGCTCACCACCCGGGTACAGGGGTGAAGCTTTCTTT. The full variable domain, with the rest looked up from reference TRBV18 and TRBJ1-1, is NAGVMQNPRHLVRRRGQEARLRCSPMKGHSHVYWYRQLPEEGLKFMVYLQKENIIDESGMPKERFSAEFPKEGPSILRIQQVVRGDSAAYFCASSPPGYRGEAFFGQGTRLTVV.